What follows are 20 T cell receptor beta chains derived from one specimen sequenced in a study of response to subunit inactivated influenza vaccine. TCRdb used MiXCR to reprocess the RT-PCR reads, holding one entry per CDR3 protein. The table includes about 650,000 distinct CDR3 sequences, around 15% detected once. Sequencing was performed on PBMCs from blood, taken around two weeks before vaccination. These receptors were taken from a man aged 50 or older who received an inactivated influenza vaccine.

The rearrangement uses TRBV7-6 and TRBJ2-5; TRBD2 matches 8 bases. The CDR3 has 17 residues. Looked up from germline, CDR1 is SGHVS and CDR2 is FNYEAQ. After removal of 2 bases from V and 5 bases from J, the junction contained 13 bases not matched to a gene. CDR3 in DNA: TGTGCCAGCAGCTTAATGCGCCGAGGACTAGCTGGGGAGACCCAGTACTTC. It encodes CASSLMRRGLAGETQYF.

This clonotype was recorded a few times. The chain has TRBV30 and TRBJ1-5; unclear D gene. The CDR3 contains 14 residues. V was shortened by 1 base and J by 0 bases, with 7 bases between the two germline ends. In germline, CDR1 is GTSNPN, CDR2 SVGIG (reference sequence). The CDR3 here is CAWSAGYSNQPQHF. In DNA form, the CDR3 reads TGTGCCTGGAGTGCCGGGTATAGCAATCAGCCCCAGCATTTT.

V and J are TRBV20-1 and TRBJ1-5, with 7 bases aligning to TRBD1. V was clipped by 0 bases and J by 3 bases; unmatched bases: 2. Germline CDR1 and CDR2: DFQATT and SNEGSKA (reference sequence). The CDR3 sequence is 14 residues long. Written as DNA, the CDR3 is TGCAGTGCTAGAGAAGGGGGCGACAATCAGCCCCAGCATTTT. It codes for CSAREGGDNQPQHF.

The chain joins TRBV7-2 to TRBJ2-1; D possibly uses TRBD1 or TRBD2 (5 bases each). Germline loops: CDR1 SGHTA, CDR2 FQGNSA. CDR3 length equals 16 residues. Trimming pared 5 bases from V and 5 bases from J, leaving 19 bases between. The CDR3 region is CASSPRPGTYDNEQFF. DNA of the CDR3: TGTGCCAGCAGCCCCCGTCCCGGGACGTACGACAATGAGCAGTTCTTC.

V usage is TRBV29-1 and J usage is TRBJ2-5; either TRBD1 or TRBD2 may fit D (6 bases each). The V end lost 2 bases, the J end lost 1 base, and 14 bases lay between the germline ends. The V gene's germline CDR1 is SQVTM and CDR2 ANQGSEA. CDR3 length: 15 amino acids. The CDR3, as DNA: TGCAGCGTTGAATTGCCGGGGGCGCCCCAAGAGACCCAGTACTTC. Protein sequence: CSVELPGAPQETQYF.

This clonotype was observed a few times. V gene TRBV29-1 combines with J gene TRBJ1-2; tentative D call: TRBD1 (6 bases). From germline, CDR1 is SQVTM and CDR2 ANQGSEA. CDR3 length: 14 residues. The V end was cut by 2 bases, the J end by 2 bases, with 12 bases between. The CDR3 protein is CSVEPRQGNYGYTF. The CDR3 DNA reads TGCAGCGTTGAACCGAGGCAGGGGAACTATGGCTACACCTTC.

This clonotype turned up a few times. This chain connects TRBV29-1 to TRBJ2-1, with 8 bases that match TRBD1. Germline V gene data show CDR1 as SQVTM and CDR2 as ANQGSEA. Trimming removed 6 bases from V and 4 bases from J; junction bases left unmatched: 5. The CDR3 loop spans 13 amino acids. The CDR3 reads CSVGTGLYNEQFF. The CDR3 coding sequence is TGCAGCGTCGGGACAGGACTTTACAATGAGCAGTTCTTC.

The CDR3 region has the DNA TGTGCCAGCAGCCTTGACAGAGCCTCCTATGGCTACACCTTC. Protein sequence: CASSLDRASYGYTF. The V call is TRBV7-2, the J call TRBJ1-2; TRBD1 is a possible D gene (5 bases). Per germline, CDR1 SGHTA and CDR2 FQGNSA. The CDR3 has 14 residues. Trimming removed 5 bases from V and 4 bases from J, with 14 bases in between.

This sequence joins TRBV12-3 or TRBV12-4 and TRBJ2-4; tentatively, D is TRBD1 (7 bases). The germline V and J ends were trimmed by 4 bases and 1 base, with 11 bases remaining between them. The CDR3 is made up of 15 amino acids. The CDR3 region has the DNA TGTGCCAGCAGTTGGTCAGGGGGGGCCAAAAACATTCAGTACTTC. Amino acids: CASSWSGGAKNIQYF.

This clonotype was picked up a small number of times. The chain is built from TRBV28 and TRBJ1-5; D may be TRBD1 (5 bases). V lost 8 bases, J lost 6 bases, and 20 bases lay in between. Germline CDR1 is MDHEN and CDR2 is SYDVKM. This CDR3 spans 15 amino acids. CDR3 DNA sequence: TGTGCCAGCCGTCCCCCGGTGGGGCAAAGTCAGCCCCAGCATTTT. It encodes CASRPPVGQSQPQHF.

The sample holds a few counts of this clonotype. This chain uses TRBV10-3 with TRBJ2-5; 10 bases fit TRBD1. J was trimmed by 4 bases and V by 10 bases; bases with no gene match: 6. CDR1 and CDR2 from the germline V gene are ENHRY and SYGVKD. This CDR3 spans 13 amino acids. In DNA, the CDR3 is TGTGCCACGGGACAGGGGAATAGAGAGACCCAGTACTTC. The encoded protein is CATGQGNRETQYF.

This clonotype turned up a few times. V is TRBV15 and J is TRBJ1-1; a weak D match, TRBD1 (6 bases). V was clipped by 2 bases and J by 10 bases, with 14 bases between them. Germline CDR1 is LNHNV and CDR2 is YYDKDF (reference sequence). This CDR3 spans 13 amino acids. CDR3 sequence reads: CATSRQGGLRAFF. The DNA for the CDR3 is TGTGCCACCAGCAGACAAGGGGGGCTGAGAGCTTTCTTT.

This clonotype has a count of ten or more. This chain connects TRBV28 to TRBJ2-4; TRBD1 agrees at 7 bases. Germline V gene data show CDR1 as MDHEN and CDR2 as SYDVKM. Trimming at V came to 8 bases and at J to 6 bases, leaving 10 bases not matched to a gene. This CDR3 comprises 14 residues. CDR3 sequence reads: CASHTRDSGNIQYF. CDR3 DNA: TGTGCCAGCCACACCCGGGACAGTGGAAACATTCAGTACTTC.

Many counts were recorded for this clonotype. This rearrangement joins TRBV11-2 to TRBJ2-3; tentative D call: TRBD2 (5 bases). V was cut by 7 bases and J by 4 bases, with 15 bases left in between. The CDR3 totals 14 residues. CDR1 SGHAT and CDR2 FQNNGV come from the germline V gene. The CDR3 bases are TGTGCCAGCATCCCGGGGAGTTGGGCAGATACGCAGTATTTT. This sequence encodes CASIPGSWADTQYF.

This clonotype was seen repeatedly, ten times or more. The rearrangement uses TRBV4-1 and TRBJ2-2; D assignment may be TRBD1 or TRBD2 (5 bases each). Germline assignment: CDR1 MGHRA and CDR2 YSYEKL. The V and J ends lost 0 bases and 5 bases respectively, with 7 bases between them. The CDR3 runs 14 residues. The CDR3 nucleotides read TGCGCCAGCAGCCAAGAGGGGGAGACCGGGGAGCTGTTTTTT. The encoded protein is CASSQEGETGELFF.

The DNA for the CDR3 is TGCAGTGCTCAACCCGTACAGGGGGATCAAGAGACCCAGTACTTC. It encodes CSAQPVQGDQETQYF. The V and J genes are TRBV20-1 and TRBJ2-5, with 8 nucleotides matching TRBD1. The CDR3 runs to 15 residues. V dropped 5 bases and J dropped 2; count of bases not matched to a gene: 10. The germline V gene has CDR1 DFQATT and CDR2 SNEGSKA (reference sequence).

This CDR3 is CAISAISIAGDIDEQFF. The CDR3 nucleotides read TGTGCCATCAGCGCTATTTCGATAGCGGGAGATATTGACGAGCAGTTCTTC. The V call is TRBV10-3, the J call TRBJ2-1, with 9 positions matching TRBD2. V dropped 6 bases and J dropped 10; count of bases not matched to a gene: 19. Germline lookup yields CDR1 ENHRY and CDR2 SYGVKD. The CDR3 is 17 residues long.

This clonotype was seen a few times. CDR3 in DNA: TGTGCCAGCAGCTTGGACTGGCCGCCCTACGAGCAGTACTTC. Protein product: CASSLDWPPYEQYF. The chain joins TRBV5-6 to TRBJ2-7, with D uncertain. Per the germline V gene, CDR1 is SGHDT and CDR2 is YYEEEE. The V and J ends lost 0 bases and 2 bases respectively, with 9 bases between them. CDR3 length: 14 residues. Variable domain in full (rest from reference TRBV5-6 and TRBJ2-7): DAGVTQSPTHLIKTRGQQVTLRCSPKSGHDTVSWYQQALGQGPQFIFQYYEEEERQRGNFPDRFSGHQFPNYSSELNVNALLLGDSALYLCASSLDWPPYEQYFGPGTRLTVT.

In this sample, this clonotype turned up a few times. The genes are TRBV20-1 and TRBJ2-3; D is unresolved. Germline V gives CDR1 DFQATT, CDR2 SNEGSKA (reference sequence). This CDR3 contains 11 residues. Trimming left V 4 bases short and J 2 bases short, with 4 bases between. The CDR3 DNA reads TGCAGTGCTATCTTCACAGATACGCAGTATTTT. Encoded protein: CSAIFTDTQYF.

This chain links TRBV7-9 with TRBJ2-3; TRBD2 matches at 7 bases. CDR3 length equals 13 residues. CDR1 and CDR2 from the germline V gene are SEHNR and FQNEAQ (reference sequence). V lost 7 bases to trimming and J lost 2 bases; unmatched junction nucleotides: 3. In DNA form, the CDR3 reads TGTGCCAGCAAAGCGGGGAACACAGATACGCAGTATTTT. Translated: CASKAGNTDTQYF.